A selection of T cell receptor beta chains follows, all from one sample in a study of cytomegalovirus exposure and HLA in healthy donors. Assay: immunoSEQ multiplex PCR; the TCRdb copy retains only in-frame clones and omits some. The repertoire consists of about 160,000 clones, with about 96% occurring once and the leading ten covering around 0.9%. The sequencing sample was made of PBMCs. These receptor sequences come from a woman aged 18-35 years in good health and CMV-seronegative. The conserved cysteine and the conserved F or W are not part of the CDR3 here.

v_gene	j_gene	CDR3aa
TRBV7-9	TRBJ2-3	ASSLWRPTSTDTQY
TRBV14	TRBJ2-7	ASSQAGQPSYEQY
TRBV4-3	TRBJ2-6	ASSQRGQETSGANVLT
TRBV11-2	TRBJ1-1	ASSTDGTEAF
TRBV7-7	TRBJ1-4	ASSLGGGNEKLF
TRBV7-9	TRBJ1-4	ASSPFSPDEKLF
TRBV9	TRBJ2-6	ASSADSSGANVLT
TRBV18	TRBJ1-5	ASSQGQGQQPQH
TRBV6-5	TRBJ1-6	ASSATADNSPLH
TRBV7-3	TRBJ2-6	ASSLFPRDSGANVLT
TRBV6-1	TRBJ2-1	ASSENQYISYNEQF
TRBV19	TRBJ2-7	ASRATGDTYEQY
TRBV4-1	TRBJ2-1	ASSHEGTGGAYNEQF
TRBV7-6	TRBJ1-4	ASSLGGGREKLF
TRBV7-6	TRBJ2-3	ASSLATSGGPAQY
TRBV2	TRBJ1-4	ASRALGGKLF
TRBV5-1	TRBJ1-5	ASSLSTGANQPQH
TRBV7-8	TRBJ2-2	ASSLGQGPGELF
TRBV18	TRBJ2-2	ASSPLTGTGELF
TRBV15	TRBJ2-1	ATSRDLAPDNEQF
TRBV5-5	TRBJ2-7	ASSSRRDRGYEQY
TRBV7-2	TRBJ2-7	ASSLGLVFYEQY
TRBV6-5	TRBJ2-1	ASSYGGSSYNEQF
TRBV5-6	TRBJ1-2	ASSLWGTVRLYT
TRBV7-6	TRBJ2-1	ASTNGGEQF
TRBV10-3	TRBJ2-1	AISAGGGAGNEQF
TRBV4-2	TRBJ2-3	ASSQASGPLTDTQY
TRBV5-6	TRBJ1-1	ASNPTGVNTEAF
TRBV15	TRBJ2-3	ATSRDSGTTLSTDTQY
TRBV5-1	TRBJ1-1	ASSLSGPGSGGTEAF
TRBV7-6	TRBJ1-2	ASSLYAGSNYGYT